The 12 T cell receptor beta chains presented below share a single source sample, sequenced in a study of radiotherapy plus CTLA-4 blockade in lung cancer (dated by TCRdb to the late 2010s). Library method: the immunoSEQ multiplex PCR assay. TCRdb obtained this table from immuneACCESS and retained in-frame rearrangements with V and J assigned. These tables miss some clones; where compared with another copy, unresolved V genes account for less than half of the shortfall, and the remainder is unexplained. In this sample the table shows under 65,000 clones, approximately 84% of which occur a single time. The leading ten clones occupy about 6.1% of the sample. The starting material was peripheral blood, obtained from a patient treated with radiotherapy plus ipilimumab. Receptors were obtained from a human donor with non-small cell lung cancer whose response to radiotherapy plus ipilimumab could not be evaluated.

This chain's CDR3 is CASSRLTGGQEQFF. CDR3 DNA: TGTGCCAGCTCGCGCCTGACAGGGGGCCAGGAGCAGTTCTTC. The rearrangement links TRBV18 to TRBJ2-1; 10 bases fit TRBD1. The germline CDR1 and CDR2 sequences are KGHSH and LQKENI. The J segment lost 10 bases and the V segment lost 6 bases, leaving 9 bases of the junction unmatched. The CDR3 covers 14 residues.

The rearrangement links TRBV7-2 to TRBJ1-6; possibly TRBD1 for D (5 bases). Germline CDR1 and CDR2: SGHTA and FQGNSA. Trimming cost V 7 bases and J 3 bases, with 13 bases left between them. The CDR3 runs 15 residues. CDR3 nucleotide sequence: TGTGCCAGCAACAAACAGGCAAACTATAATTCACCCCTCCACTTT. Translating it yields CASNKQANYNSPLHF.

Comments on this clone: Other DNA variants within this sample encode the same CDR3. The genes are TRBV29-1 and TRBJ2-5; 7 nucleotides match TRBD1. This CDR3 spans 15 amino acids. CDR1 SQVTM and CDR2 ANQGSEA come from the germline V gene. Losses at the gene ends were 3 bases for V and 3 bases for J; bases not matched to a gene: 10. The CDR3 loop reads CSVDSIRDREETQYF. The CDR3 DNA is TGCAGCGTTGATTCCATCCGGGACAGAGAAGAGACCCAGTACTTC.

This chain joins TRBV6-1 and TRBJ2-5, with D tentatively TRBD2 (7 bases). V gave up 5 bases and J gave up 3 bases, with 16 bases separating them. Germline V gene data show CDR1 as MNHNS and CDR2 as SASEGT. The CDR3 totals 15 residues. The CDR3 sequence is CASSRGGGKEETQYF. Written as DNA, the CDR3 is TGTGCCAGCAGTAGAGGGGGGGGGAAAGAAGAGACCCAGTACTTC.

The chain couples TRBV6-5 to TRBJ2-5; 11 nucleotides align to TRBD2. V lost 6 bases and J lost 1; bases outside the gene matches: 4. The CDR3 has 15 amino acids. Germline CDR1 reads MNHEY; CDR2 reads SVGAGI. The CDR3 sequence: CASSTGTSGQETQYF. The CDR3 nucleotides read TGTGCCAGCAGCACCGGGACTAGCGGCCAAGAGACCCAGTACTTC.

The chain combines TRBV4-3 with TRBJ2-1, with TRBD2 identical over 11 bases. The V gene's germline CDR1 is LGHNA and CDR2 YSLEER. V lost 0 bases to trimming and J lost 8 bases; unmatched junction nucleotides: 6. The CDR3 totals 16 residues. The CDR3 is CASSQDVAGGFDEQFF. CDR3 coding DNA: TGCGCCAGCAGCCAAGATGTAGCGGGAGGGTTCGATGAGCAGTTCTTC.

The chain links TRBV9 to TRBJ1-5; D may be TRBD1 (5 bases). This CDR3 is built from 15 residues. The ends were cut back, 3 bases at V and 0 bases at J, with 10 bases in the middle. Germline V CDR1 and CDR2: SGDLS, YYNGEE. CDR3 nucleotide sequence: TGTGCCAGCAGCGCAGGGCCTTATAGCAATCAGCCCCAGCATTTT. This sequence encodes CASSAGPYSNQPQHF.

This sequence joins TRBV7-2 and TRBJ2-1; 9 nucleotides align to TRBD2. This CDR3 region has 14 residues. J lost 6 bases, V lost 5 bases, and 5 bases had no gene match. Looked up from germline, CDR1 is SGHTA and CDR2 is FQGNSA. The CDR3: CASSKGLASNEQFF. Here the CDR3 DNA reads TGTGCCAGCAGCAAGGGACTAGCATCCAATGAGCAGTTCTTC. The complete variable domain, with remaining parts taken from reference TRBV7-2 and TRBJ2-1, reads GAGVSQSPSNKVTEKGKDVELRCDPISGHTALYWYRQSLGQGLEFLIYFQGNSAPDKSGLPSDRFSAERTGGSVSTLTIQRTQQEDSAVYLCASSKGLASNEQFFGPGTRLTVL.

J is TRBJ2-3 and V is TRBV5-1, with 7 nucleotides matching TRBD2. Germline trimming cut 0 bases from V and 2 bases from J; bases unmatched to any gene: 6. In germline, CDR1 is SGHRS, CDR2 YFSETQ. This CDR3 is built from 16 residues. The CDR3 sequence: CASSLAASGPTDTQYF. As DNA, the CDR3 is TGCGCCAGCAGCTTGGCCGCTAGCGGACCCACAGATACGCAGTATTTT.

V usage is TRBV19 and J usage is TRBJ2-3, with D uncertain. This CDR3 region has 12 residues. V was cut by 6 bases and J by 3 bases, with 7 bases left in between. Germline lookup yields CDR1 LNHDA and CDR2 SQIVND (reference sequence). As DNA, the CDR3 is TGTGCCAGTAGCCGGAGAACAGATACGCAGTATTTT. It yields the protein CASSRRTDTQYF.

This chain connects TRBV6-1 to TRBJ1-2; TRBD1 agrees at 7 bases. This CDR3 has 13 amino acids. Germline assignment: CDR1 MNHNS and CDR2 SASEGT. The trim removed 6 bases at V and 4 bases at J, leaving 5 bases unmatched. This CDR3 reads CASSQGQSYGYTF. The CDR3 coding sequence is TGTGCCAGCAGCCAGGGACAGAGCTATGGCTACACCTTC.

CDR3 protein: CASSPEEGTTYEQYF. The CDR3 bases are TGCGCCAGCAGTCCCGAGGAGGGAACGACCTACGAGCAGTACTTC. This chain connects TRBV5-1 to TRBJ2-7, with a weak D call TRBD2 (6 bases). CDR3 size: 15 residues. Germline V gene data show CDR1 as SGHRS and CDR2 as YFSETQ. V was cut by 5 bases and J by 2 bases, with 17 bases left in between.